This entry features one T cell receptor beta chain sequence. The antigen this receptor binds is unknown. Per-nucleotide qualities are absent, and no much larger clonotype sits a single base away. Whole blood was collected in K2EDTA tubes by collaborating institutions according to the institutions' own protocols. For TCRbeta analysis, collaborator samples were shipped as frozen whole blood, as isolated PBMCs, or as DNA extracted from either sample type. The immunoSEQ Assay, a bias-controlled multiplex PCR, was used to amplify TCRbeta CDR3 regions from genomic DNA. The original pipeline was this. Within the assay, amplification of reference gene primers was used to estimate how many nucleated cells each sample contained. To quantify the absolute abundance of each unique TCRbeta CDR3 rearrangement, sequence reads were collapsed and filtered. For each sample, productive Simpson clonality was calculated as the square root of Simpson's diversity index across productive rearrangements. TCRdb took this table from immuneACCESS and kept in-frame rearrangements with V and J called. Such tables lack part of the clones; where checked against another copy, unresolved V genes explain under half of the gap, and the rest is unexplained. V and J calls and clone size are given by that table; D and trimming were obtained from the DNA. The sample table records about 74,000 clones; around 88% of these occur just once. In total, the top ten clones hold under 2% of the sample.

The sample is drawn from a study of blood T cell repertoires in COVID-19 (dated by TCRdb to 2018 to 2021). About the investigation overall: Samples covering the acute and convalescent phases of COVID-19 were provided by collaborators in the United States, Italy and Spain. The sample metadata nearly always contained a de-identified subject ID, COVID-19 status, age in years and sex. The prospective study material was composed of cDNA or gDNA derived from T cells, B-cell-depleted T cells, or PBMCs. Samples came from the ongoing ImmuneRACE study (first 160 participants) plus 1,254 subjects from 6 global collaborators. The repertoires were made available in a free public database intended to serve as a resource for research on the immune response to SARS-CoV-2. Where available, HLA class I and class II types were taken from metadata supplied by the sample provider and were not determined by assay-based typing. The dataset comprised deeply sampled blood TCRbeta repertoires from subjects exposed to, actively infected with, or recovered from COVID-19. Study-wide findings and limitations: The quantity of clinical and demographic metadata differed by source and by participant and was supplied without curation.

Sequencing was done on a sample of peripheral blood. The clonotype originates from a woman aged 80 or older with active or convalescent COVID-19.

This receptor carries the CDR3 CASSPQGLHNEQFF. Read as DNA, the sequence is TGTGCCAGCAGCCCCCAGGGGTTACACAATGAGCAGTTCTTC. The sequence is built from TRBV5-6 and TRBJ2-1; TRBD1 is a weak D gene call, 6 bases matching. Measured from the cysteine to the phenylalanine, the CDR3 is 14 residues long. Only CDR3 DNA remains: 42 bases, in frame from the first base. V and J are truncated by 4 bases and 5 bases respectively, leaving an intervening sequence of 13 bases. CDR1 and CDR2, per the germline V gene, are SGHDT and YYEEEE.